This TCR beta chain was obtained from a study of shared clonotypes between healthy human individuals. For the study at large: Three plates each covered CD4 naive and memory; CD8 naive two, CD8 memory one.

V dropped 0 bases and J dropped 7 bases, with 13 bases sitting between them. The CDR3 runs 14 residues. The germline gives CDR1 SGHRS, CDR2 YFSETQ. Researchers divided each subset's genomic DNA evenly across several immunoSEQ plates. The assay was immunoSEQ multiplex PCR, and TCRdb's table has in-frame clones only and misses some. The table lists under 1,900,000 clones, less than 99% of them singletons. This receptor was identified in a man aged 25-45 years in good health. The chain has TRBV5-1 and TRBJ1-1, with D perhaps matching TRBD1 (5 bases). Input material: naive CD4+ T cells sorted from blood. The subset: CD45RA+ positively selected. The CDR3 region has the DNA TGCGCCAGCAGCTTGGACCCGGGACTGAATGAAGCTTTCTTT. Its translation is CASSLDPGLNEAFF. Using reference TRBV5-1 and TRBJ1-1 for the parts outside the CDR3, the full variable domain is KAGVTQTPRYLIKTRGQQVTLSCSPISGHRSVSWYQQTPGQGLQFLFEYFSETQRNKGNFPGRFSGRQFSNSRSEMNVSTLELGDSALYLCASSLDPGLNEAFFGQGTRLTVV.